A selection of T cell receptor beta chains follows, all from one sample in a study of vaccination and CD4 T cells after COVID-19. Their cognate antigens are unknown. From the PCR reads, TCRdb called clonotypes with MiXCR, one entry per CDR3 protein. The data hold 27,000 or so distinct CDR3 sequences, with 45% to 50% observed a single time. Sequenced sample: CD4+ T cells from blood, cultured in vitro. These receptors all stem from a human donor who had recovered from COVID-19. Each CDR3 is given with its conserved first and last residue. D genes are given only for firm matches. Where a row states a size, it is once, few, many or the class of an expanded clone; other rows omit it.

>TRBV29-1|TRBJ1-1|.|.
CSVGLPAEAFF
TGCAGCGTAGGACTCCCGGCTGAAGCTTTCTTT
>TRBV25-1|TRBJ2-7|.|TRBD2
CASREGLGLAGEQYF
TGTGCCAGCAGGGAAGGACTGGGACTAGCGGGCGAGCAGTACTTC
>TRBV3-1|TRBJ1-1|.|.
CASSHSMGERNTEAFF
TGTGCCAGCAGCCATTCAATGGGGGAGCGGAACACTGAAGCTTTCTTT
>TRBV20-1|TRBJ1-2|few|.
CSASGSRAGYTF
TGCAGTGCTAGTGGAAGTCGTGCCGGCTACACCTTC
>TRBV18|TRBJ2-2|once|.
CASSPPNTGELFF
TGTGCCAGCTCACCACCGAACACCGGGGAGCTGTTTTTT
>TRBV20-1|TRBJ1-5|few|.
CSARGPWGGGTGQPQHF
TGCAGTGCTAGAGGGCCCTGGGGAGGGGGAACAGGGCAGCCCCAGCATTTT
>TRBV28|TRBJ2-5|.|.
CASSFRAGGQTQYF
TGTGCCAGCAGTTTTAGGGCCGGGGGTCAGACCCAGTACTTC
>TRBV20-1|TRBJ2-3|.|.
CSATIGGSGTQYF
TGCAGTGCTACGATAGGGGGGAGCGGTACGCAGTATTTT
>TRBV6-1|TRBJ1-1|.|.
CASKDTDSEAFF
TGTGCCAGCAAAGACACGGACAGTGAAGCTTTCTTT
>TRBV5-1|TRBJ1-2|.|.
CASSLEPQGYGYTF
TGCGCCAGCAGCTTAGAACCTCAGGGCTATGGCTACACCTTC
>TRBV28|TRBJ2-5|.|.
CASSPWGVQETQYF
TGTGCCAGCAGCCCTTGGGGCGTTCAAGAGACCCAGTACTTC
>TRBV20-1|TRBJ2-7|.|TRBD1
CSARPGTGATGFPF
TGCAGTGCTCGCCCCGGGACAGGAGCTACAGGTTTTCCTTTC
>TRBV7-3|TRBJ2-2|few|TRBD1
CASSLTGGTGELFF
TGTGCCAGCAGCTTGACAGGGGGCACCGGGGAGCTGTTTTTT
>TRBV10-3|TRBJ1-2|few|TRBD1
CAISTGTGGAGSYGYTF
TGTGCCATCAGTACCGGGACAGGGGGCGCGGGTAGCTATGGCTACACCTTC
>TRBV5-6|TRBJ1-2|few|.
CASSSGGSYGYTF
TGTGCCAGCAGTTCGGGGGGAAGCTATGGCTACACCTTC
>TRBV19|TRBJ2-3|.|TRBD2
CASRGGRTDTQYF
TGTGCCTCGAGGGGCGGGAGGACAGATACGCAGTATTTT
>TRBV7-9|TRBJ1-2|once|.
CASSLAEAQGVAGYTF
TGTGCCAGCAGCTTAGCGGAGGCACAGGGAGTCGCTGGCTACACCTTC
>TRBV20-1|TRBJ2-2|few|.
CSASGIGTITGELFF
TGCAGTGCTAGTGGGATCGGGACAATCACCGGGGAGCTGTTTTTT
>TRBV28|TRBJ1-6|.|.
CASSPPGSPLHF
TGTGCCAGCAGTCCCCCAGGGTCACCCCTCCACTTT
>TRBV19|TRBJ2-3|few|.
CASSPDPHTDTQYF
TGTGCCAGTAGCCCAGACCCTCACACAGATACGCAGTATTTT
>TRBV24-1|TRBJ2-1|.|.
CATSDRGRDEQFF
TGTGCCACCAGTGACAGGGGAAGGGATGAGCAGTTCTTC
>TRBV11-2|TRBJ2-4|.|TRBD1
CASSFDRVAKNIQYF
TGTGCCAGCAGCTTCGACAGGGTAGCCAAAAACATTCAGTACTTC
>TRBV20-1|TRBJ2-1|.|.
CSAVKDYEQFF
TGCAGTGCTGTAAAGGACTATGAGCAGTTCTTC
>TRBV11-1|TRBJ2-3|few|.
CASSLSPTDTQYF
TGTGCCAGCAGCCTCTCCCCTACCGATACGCAGTATTTT
>TRBV12-3/TRBV12-4|TRBJ1-5|.|TRBD1
CASNTQGENQPQHF
TGTGCCAGCAATACACAGGGGGAGAATCAGCCCCAGCATTTT
>TRBV10-3|TRBJ1-5|.|.
CTISPGGSNQPQHF
TGTACCATCAGTCCGGGGGGGAGCAATCAGCCCCAGCATTTT
>TRBV7-9|TRBJ2-5|.|.
CASSELVQETQYF
TGTGCCAGCAGCGAACTAGTCCAAGAGACCCAGTACTTC
>TRBV2|TRBJ2-5|once|TRBD1
CAANRGQETQYF
TGTGCCGCCAACAGGGGGCAAGAGACCCAGTACTTC
>TRBV28|TRBJ1-2|once|.
CASQTPGARYGYTF
TGTGCCAGCCAAACCCCGGGGGCCCGCTATGGCTACACCTTC
>TRBV6-5|TRBJ2-5|.|TRBD2
CASSSRTSGRGETQYF
TGTGCCAGCAGTTCCCGGACTAGCGGGAGGGGAGAGACCCAGTACTTC
>TRBV19|TRBJ1-5|few|.
CASKPRGSNQPQHF
TGTGCCAGTAAACCTCGGGGTAGCAATCAGCCCCAGCATTTT
>TRBV20-1|TRBJ2-1|few|TRBD1
CSARGPGTGYNEQFF
TGCAGTGCTAGGGGGCCCGGGACAGGCTACAATGAGCAGTTCTTC
>TRBV9|TRBJ1-3|.|TRBD1
CASTQGAGNTIYF
TGTGCCAGCACCCAGGGGGCTGGAAACACCATATATTTT
>TRBV6-2/TRBV6-3|TRBJ1-5|few|.
CAISAARVVSNQPQHF
TGTGCCATATCAGCGGCCAGGGTGGTCAGCAATCAGCCCCAGCATTTT
>TRBV12-3/TRBV12-4|TRBJ2-5|.|.
CASSPPSGETQYF
TGTGCCAGCAGCCCCCCGTCGGGAGAGACCCAGTACTTC
>TRBV7-8|TRBJ2-4|once|TRBD2
CASSLALLGEGRNIQYF
TGTGCCAGCAGCTTAGCCCTCCTCGGGGAGGGCCGAAACATTCAGTACTTC
>TRBV7-8|TRBJ1-2|medium-sized|TRBD1
CASSSGTGNYGYTF
TGTGCCAGCAGCTCCGGGACAGGGAACTATGGCTACACCTTC
>TRBV19|TRBJ2-3|few|.
CASSITGNTDTQYF
TGTGCCAGTAGTATAACAGGGAACACAGATACGCAGTATTTT
>TRBV4-1|TRBJ2-3|.|.
CASSLVQGWGTDTQYF
TGCGCCAGCAGCCTAGTACAGGGTTGGGGCACAGATACGCAGTATTTT
>TRBV7-2|TRBJ2-5|.|.
CASNPTVGGETQYF
TGTGCCAGCAACCCCACGGTAGGTGGGGAGACCCAGTACTTC
>TRBV6-5|TRBJ2-3|few|TRBD2
CASSYGGGLTDTQYF
TGTGCCAGCAGTTACGGCGGGGGACTCACAGATACGCAGTATTTT
>TRBV20-1|TRBJ1-5|.|TRBD1
CSARSSGGGQPQHF
TGCAGTGCTAGGTCCTCAGGGGGAGGGCAGCCCCAGCATTTT
>TRBV4-2|TRBJ2-5|.|.
CASSPQGETQYF
TGTGCCAGCAGCCCTCAGGGGGAGACCCAGTACTTC
>TRBV29-1|TRBJ1-1|.|.
CSVGSGGTEAFF
TGCAGCGTTGGATCTGGGGGGACTGAAGCTTTCTTT
>TRBV20-1|TRBJ1-4|few|.
CSARLQGWREKLFF
TGCAGTGCTAGACTCCAGGGGTGGCGGGAAAAACTGTTTTTT
>TRBV20-1|TRBJ1-5|few|.
CSASPTDSQHF
TGCAGTGCTAGTCCCACGGACAGCCAGCATTTT
>TRBV7-6|TRBJ2-2|.|.
CASSVLTPGSATGELFF
TGTGCCAGCAGCGTCCTCACCCCAGGGTCGGCCACCGGGGAGCTGTTTTTT
>TRBV19|TRBJ1-1|few|.
CASTKTTNTEAFF
TGTGCCAGTACCAAGACGACGAACACTGAAGCTTTCTTT
>TRBV6-2/TRBV6-3|TRBJ1-5|.|.
CASSLDSPYQPQHF
TGTGCCAGCAGCCTGGACAGCCCTTATCAGCCCCAGCATTTT
>TRBV6-1|TRBJ2-6|.|.
CASSLGEGARSGANVLTF
TGTGCCAGCAGCCTAGGCGAGGGCGCCCGCTCTGGGGCCAACGTCCTGACTTTC
>TRBV10-1|TRBJ2-3|.|.
CASSEGPGVRTDTQYF
TGCGCCAGCAGTGAGGGACCAGGGGTTCGCACAGATACGCAGTATTTT
>TRBV6-5|TRBJ1-5|few|.
CASSYSRAQPQHF
TGTGCCAGCAGTTACTCGAGAGCCCAGCCCCAGCATTTT
>TRBV28|TRBJ2-7|few|.
CASSLDLREQYF
TGTGCCAGCAGTCTAGACCTTCGCGAGCAGTACTTC